The clone carrying this TCR beta chain was detected only once. With 60 Vbeta and 13 Jbeta primers, the PCR was carried out. The data were produced by immunoSEQ multiplex PCR, yet TCRdb's version contains in-frame clones alone and is incomplete. The sample has around 130,000 clones, 80% seen once. The CDR3 totals 14 residues. Germline trimming cut 4 bases from V and 4 bases from J; bases unmatched to any gene: 5. CDR1 is SGHNT and CDR2 is YYREEE in the germline V gene (reference sequence). The data were taken from a study of cytomegalovirus exposure and HLA in healthy donors. Sequencing was performed on PBMCs. The TCR comes from a male donor in good health and CMV-seronegative. The J gene is TRBJ2-7, the V gene TRBV5-4, with 10 nucleotides matching TRBD1. The CDR3 coding sequence is TGTGCCAGCAGCAAAGCGGGACAGGGGTACGAGCAGTACTTC. The encoded protein is CASSKAGQGYEQYF.